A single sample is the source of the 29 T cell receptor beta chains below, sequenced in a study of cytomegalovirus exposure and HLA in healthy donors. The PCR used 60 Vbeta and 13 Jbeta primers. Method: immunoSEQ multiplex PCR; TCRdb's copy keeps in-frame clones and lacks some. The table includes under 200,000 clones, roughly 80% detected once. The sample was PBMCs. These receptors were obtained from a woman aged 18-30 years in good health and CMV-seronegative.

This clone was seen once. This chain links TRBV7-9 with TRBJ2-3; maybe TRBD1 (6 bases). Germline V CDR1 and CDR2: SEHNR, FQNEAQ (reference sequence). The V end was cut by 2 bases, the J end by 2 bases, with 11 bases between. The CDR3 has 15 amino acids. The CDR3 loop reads CASSLRDTDTDTQYF. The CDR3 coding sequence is TGTGCCAGCAGCTTACGGGACACCGACACAGATACGCAGTATTTT.

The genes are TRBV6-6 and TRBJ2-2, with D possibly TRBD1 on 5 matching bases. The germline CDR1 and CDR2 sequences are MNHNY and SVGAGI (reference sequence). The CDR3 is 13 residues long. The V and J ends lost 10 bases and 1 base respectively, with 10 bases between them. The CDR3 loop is CAIQGRNTGELFF. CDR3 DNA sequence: TGTGCCATCCAGGGTCGGAACACCGGGGAGCTGTTTTTT.

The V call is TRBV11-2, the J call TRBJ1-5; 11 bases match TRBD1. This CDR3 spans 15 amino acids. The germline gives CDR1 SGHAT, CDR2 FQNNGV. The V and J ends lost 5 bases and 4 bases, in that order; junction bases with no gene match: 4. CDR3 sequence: CASSLDRGHNQPQHF. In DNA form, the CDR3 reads TGTGCCAGCAGCCTGGACAGGGGGCATAATCAGCCCCAGCATTTT. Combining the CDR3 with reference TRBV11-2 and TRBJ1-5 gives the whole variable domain EAGVAQSPRYKIIEKRQSVAFWCNPISGHATLYWYQQILGQGPKLLIQFQNNGVVDDSQLPKDRFSAERLKGVDSTLKIQPAKLEDSAVYLCASSLDRGHNQPQHFGDGTRLSIL.

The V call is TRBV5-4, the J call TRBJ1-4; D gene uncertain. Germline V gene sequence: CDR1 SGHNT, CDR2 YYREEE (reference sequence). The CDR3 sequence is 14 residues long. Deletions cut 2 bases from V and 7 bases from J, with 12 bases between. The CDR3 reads CASSFGKQSEKLFF. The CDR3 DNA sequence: TGTGCCAGCAGCTTCGGGAAGCAGAGTGAAAAACTGTTTTTT.

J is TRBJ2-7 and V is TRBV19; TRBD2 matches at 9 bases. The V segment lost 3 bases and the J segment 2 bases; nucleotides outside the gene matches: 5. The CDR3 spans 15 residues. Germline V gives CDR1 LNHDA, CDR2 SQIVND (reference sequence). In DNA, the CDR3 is TGTGCCAGTAGTATGGGGCTAGCGGGAACCTACGAGCAGTACTTC. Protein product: CASSMGLAGTYEQYF.

The CDR3 bases are TGTGCCTGGAGTCCGGGACAGGGGGCACGTGAGCAGTTCTTC. It encodes CAWSPGQGAREQFF. The rearrangement uses TRBV30 and TRBJ2-1; 12 nucleotides match TRBD1. Germline V gene lookup returns CDR1 GTSNPN and CDR2 SVGIG (reference sequence). This CDR3 spans 14 amino acids. V shed 2 bases and J 9 bases; nucleotides not matched to a gene: 5.

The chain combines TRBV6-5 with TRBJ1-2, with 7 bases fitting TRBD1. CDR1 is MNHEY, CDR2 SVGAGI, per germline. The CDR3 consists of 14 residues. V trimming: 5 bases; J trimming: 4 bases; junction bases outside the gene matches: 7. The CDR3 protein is CASSSWTGFYGYTF. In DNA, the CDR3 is TGTGCCAGCAGTAGTTGGACAGGATTCTATGGCTACACCTTC.

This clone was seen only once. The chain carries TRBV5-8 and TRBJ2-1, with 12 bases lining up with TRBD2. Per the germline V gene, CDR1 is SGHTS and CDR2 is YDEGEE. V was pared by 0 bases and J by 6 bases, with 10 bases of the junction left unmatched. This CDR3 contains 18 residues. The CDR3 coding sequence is TGTGCCAGCAGCTTGGTGACTAGCGGGGGAGGGGCCCCCAATGAGCAGTTCTTC. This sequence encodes CASSLVTSGGGAPNEQFF.

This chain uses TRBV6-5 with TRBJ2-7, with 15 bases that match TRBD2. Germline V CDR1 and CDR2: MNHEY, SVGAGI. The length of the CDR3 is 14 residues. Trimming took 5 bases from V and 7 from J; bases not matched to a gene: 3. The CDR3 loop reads CASSPGLAGGEQYF. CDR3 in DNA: TGTGCCAGCAGTCCCGGACTAGCGGGGGGGGAGCAGTACTTC.

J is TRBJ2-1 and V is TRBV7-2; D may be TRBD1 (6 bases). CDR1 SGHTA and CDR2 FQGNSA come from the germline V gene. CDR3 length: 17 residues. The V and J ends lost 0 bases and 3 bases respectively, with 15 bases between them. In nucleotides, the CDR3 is TGTGCCAGCAGCTTAGCGCAGGGGACAAGGAGCTACAATGAGCAGTTCTTC. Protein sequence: CASSLAQGTRSYNEQFF.

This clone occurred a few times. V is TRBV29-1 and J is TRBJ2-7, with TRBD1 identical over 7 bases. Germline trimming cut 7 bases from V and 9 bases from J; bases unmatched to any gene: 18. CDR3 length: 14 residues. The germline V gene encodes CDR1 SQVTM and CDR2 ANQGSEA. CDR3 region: CSGRNRGREPGQYV. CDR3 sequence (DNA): TGCAGCGGGAGAAACAGGGGAAGGGAACCGGGGCAGTACGTC.

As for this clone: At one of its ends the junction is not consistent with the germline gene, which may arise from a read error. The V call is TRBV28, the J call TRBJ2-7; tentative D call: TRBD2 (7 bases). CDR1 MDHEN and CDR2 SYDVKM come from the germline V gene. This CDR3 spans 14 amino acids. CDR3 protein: CVSRGRGASYEQYF. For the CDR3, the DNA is TGTGTCAGCCGCGGTCGGGGGGCCTCCTACGAGCAGTACTTC. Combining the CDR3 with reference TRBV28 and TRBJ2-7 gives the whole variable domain DVKVTQSSRYLVKRTGEKVFLECVQDMDHENMFWYRQDPGLGLRLIYFSYDVKMKEKGDIPEGYSVSREKKERFSLILESASTNQTSMYLCVSRGRGASYEQYFGPGTRLTVT.

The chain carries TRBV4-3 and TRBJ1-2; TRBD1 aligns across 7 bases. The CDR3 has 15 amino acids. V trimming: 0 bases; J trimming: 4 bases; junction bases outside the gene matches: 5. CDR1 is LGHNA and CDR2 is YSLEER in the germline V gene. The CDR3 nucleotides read TGCGCCAGCAGCCAAGATCGGACAGGAAGCTATGGCTACACCTTC. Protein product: CASSQDRTGSYGYTF.

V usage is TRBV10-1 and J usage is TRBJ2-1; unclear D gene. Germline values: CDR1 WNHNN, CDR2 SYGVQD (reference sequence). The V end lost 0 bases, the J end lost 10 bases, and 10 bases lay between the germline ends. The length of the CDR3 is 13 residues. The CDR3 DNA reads TGCGCCAGCAGTGAGTCGAGTAACCGGGAGCAGTTCTTC. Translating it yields CASSESSNREQFF.

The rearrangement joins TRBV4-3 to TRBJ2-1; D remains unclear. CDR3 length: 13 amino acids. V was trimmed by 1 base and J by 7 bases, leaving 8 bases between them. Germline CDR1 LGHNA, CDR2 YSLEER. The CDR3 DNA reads TGCGCCAGCAGCCAAGTTCTCTCGAATGAGCAGTTCTTC. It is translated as CASSQVLSNEQFF.

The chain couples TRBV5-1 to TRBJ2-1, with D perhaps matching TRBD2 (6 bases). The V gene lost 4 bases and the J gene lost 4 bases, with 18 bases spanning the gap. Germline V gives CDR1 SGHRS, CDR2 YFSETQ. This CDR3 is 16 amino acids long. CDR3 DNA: TGCGCCAGCAGCACGGATCCCGGAGGGGTTTACAATGAGCAGTTCTTC. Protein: CASSTDPGGVYNEQFF.

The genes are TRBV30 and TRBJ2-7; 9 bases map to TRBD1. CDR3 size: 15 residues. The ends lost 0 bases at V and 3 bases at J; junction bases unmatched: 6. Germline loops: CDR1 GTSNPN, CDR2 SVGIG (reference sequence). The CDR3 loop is CAWSVWGTGRYEQYF. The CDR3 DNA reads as TGTGCCTGGAGTGTATGGGGGACAGGGCGCTACGAGCAGTACTTC.

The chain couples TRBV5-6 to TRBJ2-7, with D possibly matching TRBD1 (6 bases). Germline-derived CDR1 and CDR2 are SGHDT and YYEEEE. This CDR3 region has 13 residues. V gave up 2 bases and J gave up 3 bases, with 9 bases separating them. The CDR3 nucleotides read TGTGCCAGCAGCTTTGAACAGGGCTACGAGCAGTACGTC. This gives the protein CASSFEQGYEQYV.

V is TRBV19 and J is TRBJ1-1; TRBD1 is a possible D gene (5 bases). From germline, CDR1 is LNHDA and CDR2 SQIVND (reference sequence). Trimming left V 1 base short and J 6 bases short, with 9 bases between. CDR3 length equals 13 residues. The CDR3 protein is CASSIGRGSEAFF. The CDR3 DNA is TGTGCCAGTAGTATAGGAAGGGGCTCTGAAGCTTTCTTT.

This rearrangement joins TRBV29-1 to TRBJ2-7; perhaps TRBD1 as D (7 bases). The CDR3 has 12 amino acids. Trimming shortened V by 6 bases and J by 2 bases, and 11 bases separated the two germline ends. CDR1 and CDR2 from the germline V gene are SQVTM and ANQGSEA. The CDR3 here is CSVGGQPYEQYF. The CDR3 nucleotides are TGCAGCGTGGGGGGACAGCCCTACGAGCAGTACTTC.

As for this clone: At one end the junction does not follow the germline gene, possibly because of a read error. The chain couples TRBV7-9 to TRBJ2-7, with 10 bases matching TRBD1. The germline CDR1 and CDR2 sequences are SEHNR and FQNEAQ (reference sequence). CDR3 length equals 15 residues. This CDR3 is CSSSLGDRGWNEQYF. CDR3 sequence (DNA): TGTTCCAGCAGCTTAGGGGACAGGGGTTGGAACGAGCAGTACTTC.

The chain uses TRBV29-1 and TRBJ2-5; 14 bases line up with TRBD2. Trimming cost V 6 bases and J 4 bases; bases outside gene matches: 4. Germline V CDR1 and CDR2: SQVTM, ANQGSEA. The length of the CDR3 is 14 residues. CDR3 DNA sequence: TGCAGCGTAGTGGGACTAGCGGGAGTAGAGACCCAGTACTTC. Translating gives CSVVGLAGVETQYF.

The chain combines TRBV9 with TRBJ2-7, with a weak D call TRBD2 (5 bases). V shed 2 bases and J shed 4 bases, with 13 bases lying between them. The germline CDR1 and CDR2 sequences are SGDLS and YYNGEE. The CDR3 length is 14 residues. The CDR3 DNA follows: TGTGCCAGCAGCGTGTTGGACTTACCATACGAGCAGTACTTC. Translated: CASSVLDLPYEQYF.

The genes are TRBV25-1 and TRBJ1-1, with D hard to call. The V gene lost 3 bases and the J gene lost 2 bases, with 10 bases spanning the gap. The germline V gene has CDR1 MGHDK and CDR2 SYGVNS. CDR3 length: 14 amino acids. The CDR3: CASSDPGRNTEAFF. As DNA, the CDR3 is TGTGCCAGCAGTGACCCCGGGAGAAACACTGAAGCTTTCTTT.

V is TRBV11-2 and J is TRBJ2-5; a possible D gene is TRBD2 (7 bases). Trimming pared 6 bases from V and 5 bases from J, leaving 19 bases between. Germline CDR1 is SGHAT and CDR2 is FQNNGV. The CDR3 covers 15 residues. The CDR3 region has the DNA TGTGCCAGCAGACCTTGGGGGGGGGCTGAGGAGACCCAGTACTTC. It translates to CASRPWGGAEETQYF.

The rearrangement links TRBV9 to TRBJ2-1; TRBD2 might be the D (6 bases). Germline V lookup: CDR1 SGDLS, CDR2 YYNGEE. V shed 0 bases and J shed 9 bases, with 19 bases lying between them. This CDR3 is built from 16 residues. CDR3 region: CASSVEGRSTSTEQFF. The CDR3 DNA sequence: TGTGCCAGCAGCGTAGAGGGTAGATCCACTAGCACTGAGCAGTTCTTC.

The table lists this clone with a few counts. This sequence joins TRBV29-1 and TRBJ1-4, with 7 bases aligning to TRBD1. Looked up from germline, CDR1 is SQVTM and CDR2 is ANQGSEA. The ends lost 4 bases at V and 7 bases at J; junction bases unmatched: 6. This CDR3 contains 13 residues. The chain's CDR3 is CSVVGGDGEKLFF. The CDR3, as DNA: TGCAGCGTTGTAGGGGGCGATGGTGAAAAACTGTTTTTT.

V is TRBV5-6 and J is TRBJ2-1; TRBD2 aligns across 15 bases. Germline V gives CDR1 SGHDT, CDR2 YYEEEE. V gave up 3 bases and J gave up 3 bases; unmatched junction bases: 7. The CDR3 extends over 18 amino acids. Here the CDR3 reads CASSWRTSGRAIYNEQFF. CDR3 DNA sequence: TGTGCCAGCAGCTGGAGGACTAGCGGGAGGGCCATCTACAATGAGCAGTTCTTC. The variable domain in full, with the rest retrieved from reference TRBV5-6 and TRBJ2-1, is DAGVTQSPTHLIKTRGQQVTLRCSPKSGHDTVSWYQQALGQGPQFIFQYYEEEERQRGNFPDRFSGHQFPNYSSELNVNALLLGDSALYLCASSWRTSGRAIYNEQFFGPGTRLTVL.

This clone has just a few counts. The CDR3 bases are TGTGCCAGCAGCTTAGGGCAGGGGATGGGGACTGAAGCTTTCTTT. Its protein product is CASSLGQGMGTEAFF. The chain links TRBV11-3 to TRBJ1-1, with TRBD1 as a possible D gene (6 bases). The ends were cut back, 1 base at V and 5 bases at J, with 14 bases in the middle. The CDR3 length is 15 residues. Germline loops: CDR1 SGHNT, CDR2 YENEEA.